The rows below give T cell receptor beta chains drawn from one sample of a study of STAT3 mutations in large granular lymphocyte leukemia. The assay was immunoSEQ multiplex PCR, and TCRdb's table has in-frame clones only and misses some. The table lists over 8,500 clones, more than 75% of them singletons, with 84% in the top ten. The sample was peripheral blood mononuclear cells. The receptors come from an elderly man with T-cell large granular lymphocyte leukemia. Some clones in this sample may be carry-over from other donors' samples. CDR3s include the opening cysteine and the closing phenylalanine or tryptophan. The order of the fields is clone size, V gene, CDR3 length, CDR3 protein. Some rows have no size entry. The others give once, few or many, or a class for an expanded clone.

NA,TRBV7-2,14,CASSFSGPNNEQFF
NA,TRBV18,15,CASSQDREGADTQYF
few,TRBV9,17,CASSTGMTGGGGTEAFF
NA,TRBV30,13,CAWSVLGLGEQFF
NA,TRBV7-9,14,CASSHRATNEKLFF
NA,TRBV30,13,CAWGKSRDTEAFF
NA,TRBV5-1,15,CASSLAPGVGSEAFF
NA,TRBV25-1,14,CASSESGQRYGYTF
NA,TRBV29-1,13,CSVGPAGTGELFF
NA,TRBV6-1,16,CASSATSGGSYNEQFF
NA,TRBV25-1,16,CASRGRTGNVGEKLFF
NA,TRBV18,14,CASSPAANLYEQYF
NA,TRBV13,13,CASSPGRTYGYTF
NA,TRBV6-6,16,CASGSGGQITYNEQFF
once,TRBV29-1,15,CSVEATAGGRYIQYF
NA,TRBV6-5,15,CASSTSSQVGEKLFF
NA,TRBV4-2,18,CASSQEVGGDLSTDTQYF
NA,TRBV20-1,10,CSARSGSQYF
few,TRBV18,17,CASSPSGQTGGADTQYF
NA,TRBV5-1,14,CASSVGTVPYEQYF
NA,TRBV11-2,14,CASSLQWTGGEQFF
NA,TRBV6-1,13,CASSVGTDQPQHF
NA,TRBV10-1,15,CASSEPTGGALIQYF
NA,TRBV30,17,CAWSGVVGWGNYYEQYF
NA,TRBV5-5,14,CASSLVGQGLEQYF
NA,TRBV12-1,15,CASSFSPEVCYGYTF
NA,TRBV4-3,13,CASSPDRAREQYF
NA,TRBV4-3,18,CASSLSLPGGKGGYGYTF
NA,TRBV4-2,14,CASSQVLLQETQYF
NA,TRBV18,17,CASSPPESTGGTGELFF
NA,TRBV30,14,CAWSVNSGSGELFF
NA,TRBV18,15,CASSTGTVDSGEQYF
NA,TRBV5-4,15,CASSFKVAGTDTQYF
NA,TRBV6-5,15,CASITLRRGRYGYTF
NA,TRBV5-1,12,CASSFGDTEAFF
NA,TRBV28,15,CASRLGGSSYNEQFF
NA,TRBV6-5,16,CASSSGGGPWANVLTF
NA,TRBV18,15,CASSPSGDRGQPQHF
NA,TRBV5-4,17,CASSRGTGAKTNTEAFF
NA,TRBV6-6,13,CASMRGPEETQYF
NA,TRBV19,16,CASSQTRGARGDTQYF
NA,TRBV6-1,12,CASRQGTYEQYF
NA,TRBV4-2,15,CASSQVSSSTYEQYF
NA,TRBV7-2,14,CASSLGGTGETQYF
NA,TRBV11-1,13,CASSFGLPDTQYF
NA,TRBV5-1,16,CASSFGGAELNYGYTF
NA,TRBV7-3,14,CASSSGGNNSPLHF
NA,TRBV19,13,CATAQGDRSEAFF
NA,TRBV7-8,14,CASSWRDRAHEQYF
NA,TRBV2,14,CASSSRGDDSPLHF
NA,TRBV18,16,CASSPRLAGGPDTQYF
NA,TRBV7-2,13,CASSFAGANVLTF
NA,TRBV20-1,11,CSDEKGDTQYF
NA,TRBV7-9,15,CASSSPVTGQYEQYF
NA,TRBV5-1,14,CASSSDPGVAEAFF
NA,TRBV9,16,CASSVGGSGGTTEQYF
NA,TRBV5-6,15,CASSKRGTGQETQYF
once,TRBV19,15,CASSMGTGSIQPQHF
few,TRBV5-1,17,CASSLSASVSGQETQYF